The entry below describes one T cell receptor (beta chain). In its sample, this clonotype was seen a few times. Which antigen it targets is not known. No base quality information exists; no much larger clone differs at one position. Sequencing relied on an Illumina HiSeq 2500. Quantitative 5'-RACE with molecular barcodes was used to prepare TCR beta libraries. Under the source paper's analysis protocol: Disease-linked TCR variants were identified with a new computational method built on a probabilistic model of VDJ rearrangement. The public reads were quality trimmed at Q25 with fastp and then assembled into clones with MiXCR by TCRdb, keeping productive beta chains. Under each unique CDR3 protein, matching rows form one entry showing the most common genes and DNA. It is TCRdb's table, rather than the study itself, that gives the V and J calls and clone size. Within this sample are about 440,000 distinct CDR3 sequences, with 17% of them counted one time only. The ten largest clones capture just over 1% of the sample.

This record belongs to a study of CD8 T cells in ankylosing spondylitis (dated by TCRdb to about 2017). Background for the entire study: T cell receptor beta repertoires were profiled in healthy donors and ankylosing spondylitis patients so that disease-linked TCR variants could be found. In total, the full study cohort was made up of roughly 110 healthy donors and 25 or so ankylosing spondylitis patients. Peripheral blood was sampled, and synovial fluid was additionally collected from ankylosing spondylitis patients.

V loses 1 base, J loses 6 bases, and the germline ends lie 16 bases apart. Including the terminal cysteine and phenylalanine, the CDR3 comprises 16 residues. Only CDR3 DNA remains: 48 bases, in frame from the first base. The research as a whole found: Some motif variants had previously been reported in the synovial fluid and blood of reactive arthritis patients, which suggests shared mechanisms of disease initiation. The disease-linked clones were reported as significantly enriched in matched synovial fluid samples from ankylosing spondylitis patients. A TCR beta motif of eight highly homologous amino acid variants appeared characteristic of blood from ankylosing spondylitis patients. In peripheral blood, the disease-linked clones were found at relatively low frequencies and had a CD8+ phenotype.

In this chain, TRBV12-3 or TRBV12-4 is recombined with TRBJ1-5; TRBD1 is a possible D gene, resting on 5 matching bases. Sequencing was performed on blood, either unsorted or a sorted T cell fraction (not recorded which). This sequence was found in a male donor with ankylosing spondylitis. The sequence in DNA is TGTGCCAGCAGTTTAGGGGGTCGGGGGGTAAGTCAGCCCCAGCATTTT. This encodes CASSLGGRGVSQPQHF.